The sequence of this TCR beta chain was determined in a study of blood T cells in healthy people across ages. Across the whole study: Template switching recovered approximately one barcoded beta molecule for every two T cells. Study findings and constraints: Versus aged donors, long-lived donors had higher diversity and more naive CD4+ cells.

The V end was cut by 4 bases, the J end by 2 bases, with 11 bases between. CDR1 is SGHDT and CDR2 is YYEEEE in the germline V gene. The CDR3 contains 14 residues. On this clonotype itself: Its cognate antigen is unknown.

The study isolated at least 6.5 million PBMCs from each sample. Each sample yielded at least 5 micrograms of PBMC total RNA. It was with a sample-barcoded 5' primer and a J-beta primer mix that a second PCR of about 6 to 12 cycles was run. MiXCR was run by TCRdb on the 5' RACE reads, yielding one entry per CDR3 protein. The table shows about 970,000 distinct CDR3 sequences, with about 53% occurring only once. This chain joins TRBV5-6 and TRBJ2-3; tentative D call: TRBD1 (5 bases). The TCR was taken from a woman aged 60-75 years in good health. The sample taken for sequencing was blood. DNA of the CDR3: TGTGCCAGCAGCCCAGGGTTCTACACAGATACGCAGTATTTT. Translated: CASSPGFYTDTQYF.